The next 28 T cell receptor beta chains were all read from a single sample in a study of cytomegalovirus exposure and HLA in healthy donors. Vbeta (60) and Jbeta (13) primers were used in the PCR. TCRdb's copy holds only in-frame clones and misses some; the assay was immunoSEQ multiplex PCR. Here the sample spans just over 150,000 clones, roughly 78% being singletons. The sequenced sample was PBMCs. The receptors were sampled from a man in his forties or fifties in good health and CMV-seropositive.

Here the CDR3 reads CASSKSVLEQFF. The CDR3, as DNA: TGTGCCAGCAGCAAATCCGTACTTGAGCAGTTCTTC. The V gene is TRBV21-1, the J gene TRBJ2-1; the table's D gene call, TRBD2, was not cross checked with the DNA. TRBV21-1 is a documented pseudogene. The CDR3 consists of 12 residues.

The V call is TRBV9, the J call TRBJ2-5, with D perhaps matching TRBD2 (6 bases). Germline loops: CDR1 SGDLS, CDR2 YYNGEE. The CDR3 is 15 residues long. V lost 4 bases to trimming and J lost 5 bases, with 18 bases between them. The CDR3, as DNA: TGTGCCAGCAGCTTTAGCGGCTCAGTCGGGGAGACCCAGTACTTC. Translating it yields CASSFSGSVGETQYF.

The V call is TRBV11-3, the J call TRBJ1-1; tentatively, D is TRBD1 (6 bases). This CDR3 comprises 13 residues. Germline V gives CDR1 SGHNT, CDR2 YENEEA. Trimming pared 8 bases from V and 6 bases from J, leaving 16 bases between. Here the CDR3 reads CASSLGGRSEAFF. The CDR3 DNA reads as TGTGCCAGCTCTTTAGGGGGACGATCTGAAGCTTTCTTT.

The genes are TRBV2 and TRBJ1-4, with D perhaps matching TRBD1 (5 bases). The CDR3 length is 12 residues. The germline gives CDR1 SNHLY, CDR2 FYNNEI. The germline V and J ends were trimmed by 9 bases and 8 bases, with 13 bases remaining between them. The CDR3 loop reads CASHGGEEKLFF. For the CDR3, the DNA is TGTGCCAGTCACGGGGGAGAGGAAAAACTGTTTTTT.

CDR3 sequence: CASSSHRAGELFF. In DNA form, the CDR3 reads TGCGCCAGCAGCTCACACAGGGCCGGGGAGCTGTTTTTT. The chain is built from TRBV5-1 and TRBJ2-2; D possibly corresponds to TRBD1 (6 bases). This CDR3 has 13 amino acids. Per the germline V gene, CDR1 is SGHRS and CDR2 is YFSETQ. Trimming removed 3 bases from V and 6 bases from J, with 9 bases in between.

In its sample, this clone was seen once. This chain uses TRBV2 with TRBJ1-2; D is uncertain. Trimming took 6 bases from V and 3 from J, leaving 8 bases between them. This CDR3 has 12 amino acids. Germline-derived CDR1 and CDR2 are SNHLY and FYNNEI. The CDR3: CASSERYYGYTF. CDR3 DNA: TGTGCCAGCAGCGAGAGGTACTATGGCTACACCTTC.

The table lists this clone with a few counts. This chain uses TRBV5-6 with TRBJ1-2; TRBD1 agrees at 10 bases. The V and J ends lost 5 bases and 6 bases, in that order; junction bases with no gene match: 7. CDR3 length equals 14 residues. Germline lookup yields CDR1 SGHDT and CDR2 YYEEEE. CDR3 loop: CASRRPGTGDGYTF. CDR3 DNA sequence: TGTGCCAGCAGGCGACCCGGGACAGGGGATGGCTACACCTTC.

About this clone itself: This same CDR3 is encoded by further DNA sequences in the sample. The CDR3 loop is CASSVPGLAGDDSYEQYF. The DNA of the CDR3 is TGTGCCAGCAGCGTCCCGGGACTAGCGGGAGATGATTCCTACGAGCAGTACTTC. V and J are TRBV5-6 and TRBJ2-7; 14 bases are shared with TRBD2. V shed 4 bases and J 1 base; nucleotides not matched to a gene: 10. The CDR3 has 18 residues. The germline gives CDR1 SGHDT, CDR2 YYEEEE. Full variable domain (rest looked up from reference TRBV5-6 and TRBJ2-7): DAGVTQSPTHLIKTRGQQVTLRCSPKSGHDTVSWYQQALGQGPQFIFQYYEEEERQRGNFPDRFSGHQFPNYSSELNVNALLLGDSALYLCASSVPGLAGDDSYEQYFGPGTRLTVT.

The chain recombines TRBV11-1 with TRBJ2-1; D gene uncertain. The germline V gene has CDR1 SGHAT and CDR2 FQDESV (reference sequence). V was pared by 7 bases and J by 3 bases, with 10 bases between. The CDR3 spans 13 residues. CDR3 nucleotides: TGTGCCAGCACAGCGAGGCACTACAATGAGCAGTTCTTC. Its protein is CASTARHYNEQFF.

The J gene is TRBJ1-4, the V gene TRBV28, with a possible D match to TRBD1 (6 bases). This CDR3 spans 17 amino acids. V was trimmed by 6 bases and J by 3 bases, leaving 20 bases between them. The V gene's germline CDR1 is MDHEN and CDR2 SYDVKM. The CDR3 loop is CASSQLQGRNSNEKLFF. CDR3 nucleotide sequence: TGTGCCAGCAGCCAACTGCAGGGGCGGAATTCTAATGAAAAACTGTTTTTT.

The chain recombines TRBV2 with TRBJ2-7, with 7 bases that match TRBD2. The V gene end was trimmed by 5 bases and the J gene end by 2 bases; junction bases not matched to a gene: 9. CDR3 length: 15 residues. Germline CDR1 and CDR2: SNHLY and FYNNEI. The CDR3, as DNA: TGTGCCAGCAGTAGCGTTAGGGCGGGAGCCTACGAGCAGTACTTC. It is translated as CASSSVRAGAYEQYF.

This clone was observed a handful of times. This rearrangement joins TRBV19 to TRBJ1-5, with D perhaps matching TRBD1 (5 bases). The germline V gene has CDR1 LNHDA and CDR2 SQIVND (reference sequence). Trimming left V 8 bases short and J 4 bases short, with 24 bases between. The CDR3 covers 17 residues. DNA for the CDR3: TGTGCCAGTTCATCGAGCGGCGGGACTCCCTTTAATCAGCCCCAGCATTTT. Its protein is CASSSSGGTPFNQPQHF.

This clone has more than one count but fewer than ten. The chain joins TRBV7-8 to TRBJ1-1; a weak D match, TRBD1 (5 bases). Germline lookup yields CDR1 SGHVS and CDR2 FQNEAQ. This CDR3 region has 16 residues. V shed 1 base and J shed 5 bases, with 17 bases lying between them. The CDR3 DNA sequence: TGTGCCAGCAGCTTAGTTTGGGGCAGCCTCGGGACTGAAGCTTTCTTT. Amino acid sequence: CASSLVWGSLGTEAFF.

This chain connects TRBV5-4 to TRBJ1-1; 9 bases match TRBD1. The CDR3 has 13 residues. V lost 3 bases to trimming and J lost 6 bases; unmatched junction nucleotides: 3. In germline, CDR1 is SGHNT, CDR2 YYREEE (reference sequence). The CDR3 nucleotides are TGTGCCAGCAGCTCCGGACAGGGGCCTGAAGCTTTCTTT. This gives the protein CASSSGQGPEAFF.

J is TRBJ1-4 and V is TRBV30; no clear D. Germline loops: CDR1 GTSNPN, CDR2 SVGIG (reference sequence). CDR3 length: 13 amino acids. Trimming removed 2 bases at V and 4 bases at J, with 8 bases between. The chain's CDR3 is CAWSIGLNEKLFF. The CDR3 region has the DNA TGTGCCTGGAGTATCGGTCTTAATGAAAAACTGTTTTTT.

CDR3 in amino acids: CAISEPGRVLEQYF. Here the CDR3 DNA reads TGTGCCATCAGTGAGCCGGGAAGGGTCCTCGAGCAGTACTTC. This chain connects TRBV10-3 to TRBJ2-7; possibly TRBD2 for D (5 bases). The ends were cut back, 2 bases at V and 6 bases at J, with 14 bases in the middle. The CDR3 contains 14 residues. Germline V lookup: CDR1 ENHRY, CDR2 SYGVKD.

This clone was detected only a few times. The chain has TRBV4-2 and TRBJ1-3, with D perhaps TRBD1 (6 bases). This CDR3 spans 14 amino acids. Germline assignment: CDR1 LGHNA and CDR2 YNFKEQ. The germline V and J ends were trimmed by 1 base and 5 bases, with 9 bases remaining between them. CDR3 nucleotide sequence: TGTGCCAGCAGCCAAGGAAGGGGGAGAAACACCATATATTTT. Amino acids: CASSQGRGRNTIYF.

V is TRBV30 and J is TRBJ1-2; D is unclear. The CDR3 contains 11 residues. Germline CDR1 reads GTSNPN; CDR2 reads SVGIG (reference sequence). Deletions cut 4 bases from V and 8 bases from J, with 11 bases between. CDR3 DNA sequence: TGTGCCTGGACCCCTCGGGAAGGCTACACCTTC. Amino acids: CAWTPREGYTF. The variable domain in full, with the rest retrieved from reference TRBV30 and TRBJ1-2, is SQTIHQWPATLVQPVGSPLSLECTVEGTSNPNLYWYRQAAGRGLQLLFYSVGIGQISSEVPQNLSASRPQDRQFILSSKKLLLSDSGFYLCAWTPREGYTFGSGTRLTVV.

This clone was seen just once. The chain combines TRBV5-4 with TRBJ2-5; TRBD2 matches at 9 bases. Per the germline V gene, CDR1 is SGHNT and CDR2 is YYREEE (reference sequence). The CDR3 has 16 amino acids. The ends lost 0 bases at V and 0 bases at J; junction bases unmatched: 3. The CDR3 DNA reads TGTGCCAGCAGCTTGGGACTAGCGGACAACCAAGAGACCCAGTACTTC. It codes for CASSLGLADNQETQYF.

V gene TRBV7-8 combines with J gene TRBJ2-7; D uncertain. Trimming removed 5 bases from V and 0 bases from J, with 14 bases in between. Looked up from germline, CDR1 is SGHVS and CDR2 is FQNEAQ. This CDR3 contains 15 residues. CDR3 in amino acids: CASSPLSVSSYEQYF. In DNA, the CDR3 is TGTGCCAGCAGCCCCCTCTCCGTTAGCTCCTACGAGCAGTACTTC.

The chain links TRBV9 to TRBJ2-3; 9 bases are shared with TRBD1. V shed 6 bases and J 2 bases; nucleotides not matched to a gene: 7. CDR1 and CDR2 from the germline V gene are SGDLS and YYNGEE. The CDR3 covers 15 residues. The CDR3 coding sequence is TGTGCCAGCACCCCGGGACAGGGCACCACAGATACGCAGTATTTT. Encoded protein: CASTPGQGTTDTQYF.

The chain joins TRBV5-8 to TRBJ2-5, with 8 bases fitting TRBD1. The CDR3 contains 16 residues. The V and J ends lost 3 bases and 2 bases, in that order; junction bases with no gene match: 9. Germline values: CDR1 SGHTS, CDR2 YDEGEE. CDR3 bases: TGTGCCAGCAGCTGGGGCAGGGGGCGCGATCAAGAGACCCAGTACTTC. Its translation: CASSWGRGRDQETQYF. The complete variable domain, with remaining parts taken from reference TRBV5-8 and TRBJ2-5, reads EAGVTQSPTHLIKTRGQQATLRCSPISGHTSVYWYQQALGLGLQFLLWYDEGEERNRGNFPPRFSGRQFPNYSSELNVNALELEDSALYLCASSWGRGRDQETQYFGPGTRLLVL.

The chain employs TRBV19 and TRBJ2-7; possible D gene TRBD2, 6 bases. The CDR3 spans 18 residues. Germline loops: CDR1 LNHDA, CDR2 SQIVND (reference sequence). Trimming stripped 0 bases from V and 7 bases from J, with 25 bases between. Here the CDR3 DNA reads TGTGCCAGTAGTATAGATGCCCCCGGGACTTCTTATCGTCCTGAGCAGTACTTC. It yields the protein CASSIDAPGTSYRPEQYF.

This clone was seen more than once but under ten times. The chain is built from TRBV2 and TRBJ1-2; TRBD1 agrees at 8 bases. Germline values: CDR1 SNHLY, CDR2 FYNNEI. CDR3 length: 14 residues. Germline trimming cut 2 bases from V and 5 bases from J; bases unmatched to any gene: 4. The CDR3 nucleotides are TGTGCCAGCAGTGAACCAACAGGGGGATATGGCTACACCTTC. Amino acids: CASSEPTGGYGYTF.

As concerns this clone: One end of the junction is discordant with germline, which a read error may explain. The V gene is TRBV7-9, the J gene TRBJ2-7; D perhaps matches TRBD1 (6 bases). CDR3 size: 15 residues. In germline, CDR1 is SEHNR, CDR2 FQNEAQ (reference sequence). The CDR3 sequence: CSSSLGQTSSYEQYF. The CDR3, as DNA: TGTTCCAGCAGCTTAGGACAGACGAGCTCCTACGAGCAGTACTTC.

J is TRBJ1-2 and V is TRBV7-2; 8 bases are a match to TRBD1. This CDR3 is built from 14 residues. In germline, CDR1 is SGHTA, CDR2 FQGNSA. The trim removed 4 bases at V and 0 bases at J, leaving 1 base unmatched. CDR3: CASSWTGSNYGYTF. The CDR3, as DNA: TGTGCCAGCAGCTGGACAGGGTCTAACTATGGCTACACCTTC. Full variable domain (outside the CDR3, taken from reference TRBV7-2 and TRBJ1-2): GAGVSQSPSNKVTEKGKDVELRCDPISGHTALYWYRQSLGQGLEFLIYFQGNSAPDKSGLPSDRFSAERTGGSVSTLTIQRTQQEDSAVYLCASSWTGSNYGYTFGSGTRLTVV.

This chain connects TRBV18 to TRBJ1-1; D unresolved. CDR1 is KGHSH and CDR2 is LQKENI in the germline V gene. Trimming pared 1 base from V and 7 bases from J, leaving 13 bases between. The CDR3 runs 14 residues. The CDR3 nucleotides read TGTGCCAGCTCACCACTGGCGGGTGATGGTGAAGCTTTCTTT. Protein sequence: CASSPLAGDGEAFF. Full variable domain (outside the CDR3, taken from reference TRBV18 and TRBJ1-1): NAGVMQNPRHLVRRRGQEARLRCSPMKGHSHVYWYRQLPEEGLKFMVYLQKENIIDESGMPKERFSAEFPKEGPSILRIQQVVRGDSAAYFCASSPLAGDGEAFFGQGTRLTVV.

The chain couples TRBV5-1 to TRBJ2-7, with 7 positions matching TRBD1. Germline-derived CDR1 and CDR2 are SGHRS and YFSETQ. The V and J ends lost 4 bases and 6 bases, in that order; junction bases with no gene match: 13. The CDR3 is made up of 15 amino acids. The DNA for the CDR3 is TGCGCCAGCAGCCCCAATCGGGACAGTTGGATCGAGCAGTACTTC. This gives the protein CASSPNRDSWIEQYF. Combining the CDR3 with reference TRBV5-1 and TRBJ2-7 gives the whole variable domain KAGVTQTPRYLIKTRGQQVTLSCSPISGHRSVSWYQQTPGQGLQFLFEYFSETQRNKGNFPGRFSGRQFSNSRSEMNVSTLELGDSALYLCASSPNRDSWIEQYFGPGTRLTVT.